Shown below are 24 T cell receptor delta chains from a single sample sequenced in a study of gamma-delta T cells after stem cell transplantation. TCRdb re-called the RT-PCR reads using CATT. Of thousands of delta-chain clones in the sample, 3% to 3.5% are singletons; the top ten hold 21%. The sample was gamma-delta T cells. These receptors came from a human donor. It is not recorded whose cells these are; they may come from a transplant donor.

This clone turned up a few times. A far larger clone is just one base off, so this is likely a read error. The same CDR3 is also encoded by other DNA sequences in this sample. The J gene is TRDJ1, the V gene TRDV2, with TRDD3 matching 12 bases. The CDR3 consists of 23 residues. CDR1 and CDR2 from the germline V gene are GEAIGNYY and EKD. Trimming cost V 3 bases and J 0 bases; bases outside gene matches: 25. The CDR3 DNA reads as TGTGCCTGTGACTCCATTCCTGAGGCTGGGGGATACGCAGGTCAGGGGTACACCGATAAACTCATCTTT. Protein: CACDSIPEAGGYAGQGYTDKLIF.

This clone appeared a few times. This CDR3 is CACDNLLGDTKYTDKLIF. In nucleotides, the CDR3 is TGTGCCTGTGACAACTTACTGGGGGATACGAAGTACACCGATAAACTCATCTTT. V is TRDV2 and J is TRDJ1; TRDD3 aligns across 13 bases. Trimming cost V 2 bases and J 0 bases; bases outside gene matches: 8. The germline V gene encodes CDR1 GEAIGNYY and CDR2 EKD. The CDR3 loop spans 18 amino acids.

A word on this clone: A far larger clone is only one base removed, so a read error is likely. The same CDR3 also results from other DNA sequences found in this sample. This chain links TRDV2 with TRDJ1, with 9 positions matching TRDD2. The V segment lost 7 bases and the J segment 0 bases; nucleotides outside the gene matches: 20. The CDR3 sequence is 19 residues long. CDR1 is GEAIGNYY, CDR2 EKD, per germline. The CDR3 region has the DNA TGTGCCTGCGACTCCCTTCCTACTGAACTGGGGTCCAACACCGATAAACTCATCTTT. Amino acids: CACDSLPTELGSNTDKLIF.

Of note for this clone: TCRdb has a much larger clone's protein, which differs at residue 13 from the translation of this DNA, likely because of a read error; what is shown is the protein translated from the DNA. V gene TRDV2 combines with J gene TRDJ1, with 9 bases aligning to TRDD3. The CDR3 is made up of 17 amino acids. CDR1 is GEAIGNYY, CDR2 EKD, per germline. The CDR3 nucleotides read TGTGCCTGTGACAGACTGGGGGAGAAAACCAACACCGGTAAACTCATCTTT. This sequence encodes CACDRLGEKTNTGKLIF.

Judged by abundance, this clone is hyperexpanded. Other DNA variants within this sample encode the same CDR3. V usage is TRDV2 and J usage is TRDJ1; 8 nucleotides agree with TRDD3. This CDR3 comprises 16 residues. The junction had 9 bases not matched to a gene; V was cut back by 4 bases and J by 0 bases. Germline loops: CDR1 GEAIGNYY, CDR2 EKD. CDR3 DNA: TGTGCCTGTGATTTACTGGGGGCTCAGTACACCGATAAACTCATCTTT. Translated, it gives CACDLLGAQYTDKLIF.

On this clone itself: One base separates it from a far larger clone, so it is likely a read error. Other DNA sequences in this sample translate to the same CDR3. The CDR3 region has the DNA TGTGCCTGTGTATCCCTGGGGGACTGGGGGTCCACCGATAAACTCATCTTT. Its protein product is CACVSLGDWGSTDKLIF. V usage is TRDV2 and J usage is TRDJ1; TRDD3 agrees at 8 bases. CDR1 and CDR2 from the germline V gene are GEAIGNYY and EKD. J lost 1 base, V lost 5 bases, and 14 bases had no gene match. The CDR3 covers 17 residues.

For this clone: A far larger clone differs by one base, so this is likely a read error. This sample also contains other DNA sequences that code for the same CDR3. The chain carries TRDV2 and TRDJ1; tentatively, D is TRDD3 (6 bases). The V gene's germline CDR1 is GEAIGNYY and CDR2 EKD. This CDR3 is built from 18 residues. The CDR3 loop reads CACDPLGNSIRNTDKLIF. CDR3 DNA sequence: TGTGCCTGTGACCCTCTGGGGAACTCCATACGAAACACCGATAAGCTCATCTTT.

The table lists this clone with a few counts. The protein TCRdb gives is from a much larger clone and does not agree with this DNA's translation at residue 8, likely a read error; the protein shown here comes from the DNA. This sequence joins TRDV2 and TRDJ1; D is possibly TRDD3 (6 bases). V shed 5 bases and J shed 2 bases, with 26 bases lying between them. The length of the CDR3 is 18 residues. Germline V gene data show CDR1 as GEAIGNYY and CDR2 as EKD. In nucleotides, the CDR3 is TGTGCCTGTGCCGGAATAAGGAGCGTAGGTGGGGATACCGATAAACTCATCTTT. Translating it yields CACAGIRSVGGDTDKLIF.

Comment on this clone: This DNA's translation and the protein TCRdb lists, from a much larger clone, do not match at residue 11, likely due to a read error; the protein shown is translated from the DNA. The rearrangement links TRDV2 to TRDJ1; D not resolved. The CDR3 runs to 14 residues. The germline gives CDR1 GEAIGNYY, CDR2 EKD. The CDR3 loop reads CACDTLREDDRLIF. For the CDR3, the DNA is TGTGCCTGTGACACCTTAAGGGAAGACGATAGACTCATCTTT.

Concerning this clone: TCRdb assigns this DNA the protein of a much larger clone, which departs from its translation at residue 8; this likely reflects a read error, and the protein shown comes from translating the DNA. V gene TRDV2 combines with J gene TRDJ3, with D possibly matching TRDD1 (5 bases). Germline values: CDR1 GEAIGNYY, CDR2 EKD. The CDR3 length is 18 residues. The ends were cut back, 2 bases at V and 0 bases at J, with 13 bases in the middle. For the CDR3, the DNA is TGTGCCTGTGACATAATAGGGGCGAGCTCCTGGGACACCCGACAGATGTTTTTC. This gives the protein CACDIIGASSWDTRQMFF.

This clone was counted only a few times. TCRdb lists the protein of a much larger clone for this DNA, which differs at residue 19, so this is likely a read error; the protein given here is translated from the DNA itself. The V gene is TRDV2, the J gene TRDJ3; 9 bases align to TRDD3. The CDR3 has 21 residues. CDR1 and CDR2 (germline): GEAIGNYY, EKD. CDR3 nucleotide sequence: TGTGCCTGTGACACCGTCGCGGTGGGGGATAGGAGCTCCTGGGACACCCGACAGGTGTTTTTC. As protein: CACDTVAVGDRSSWDTRQVFF.

This clone was seen a handful of times. This likely reflects a read error, since a far larger clone is one base away. Other DNA variants within this sample encode the same CDR3. The V and J genes are TRDV2 and TRDJ1; the D is unclear. Germline V CDR1 and CDR2: GEAIGNYY, EKD. This CDR3 comprises 16 residues. Trimming took off 4 bases at V and 0 bases at J, with 17 bases between the two ends. The CDR3 DNA is TGTGCCTGTGAAGGTTTGGAGCTAGGGGACACCGATAAACTCATCTTT. Translating it yields CACEGLELGDTDKLIF.

The table lists this clone with a few counts. This DNA translates differently at residue 8 from the TCRdb protein, which is that of a much larger clone; a read error is likely, and the protein shown is the DNA's own translation. The J gene is TRDJ1, the V gene TRDV2, with D perhaps TRDD3 (5 bases). The ends were cut back, 0 bases at V and 3 bases at J, with 13 bases in the middle. Germline CDR1 and CDR2: GEAIGNYY and EKD. CDR3 size: 15 residues. CDR3 nucleotide sequence: TGTGCCTGTGACACCGTTGGGGCTAAAGCCGATAAACTCATCTTT. Translating it yields CACDTVGAKADKLIF.

This clone has just a few counts. The likely explanation is a read error, given a far larger clone one base away. This chain connects TRDV2 to TRDJ3; 12 bases align to TRDD3. Germline lookup yields CDR1 GEAIGNYY and CDR2 EKD. The CDR3 extends over 20 amino acids. CDR3 protein: CACDTVLGDTDSWGTRQMFF. The CDR3 bases are TGTGCCTGTGACACCGTACTGGGGGATACCGACTCCTGGGGCACCCGACAGATGTTTTTC.

A few counts support this clone. This likely traces to a read error, being one base from a far larger clone. The V and J genes are TRDV2 and TRDJ1; 7 nucleotides line up with TRDD3. The V segment lost 5 bases and the J segment 1 base; nucleotides outside the gene matches: 9. This CDR3 contains 15 residues. Germline V gene sequence: CDR1 GEAIGNYY, CDR2 EKD. CDR3 nucleotides: TGTGCCTGTGGCGCCCTACTGGGGACCACCGATAAACTCATCTTT. This codes for CACGALLGTTDKLIF.

This clone is categorized as medium-sized. The sample holds other DNA sequences that translate to the same CDR3. The V call is TRDV2, the J call TRDJ1, with 11 bases identical to TRDD3. The V gene's germline CDR1 is GEAIGNYY and CDR2 EKD. The CDR3 covers 18 residues. With 0 bases clipped from V and 3 bases from J, the junction kept 11 bases outside the gene matches. CDR3 in amino acids: CACDTVGGYGTSADKLIF. For the CDR3, the DNA is TGTGCCTGTGACACCGTTGGGGGATACGGAACCTCCGCCGATAAACTCATCTTT.

Comment on this clone: The protein given by TCRdb reflects a much larger clone and differs at residue 14 from this DNA's translation, likely from a read error; the protein shown is the DNA's translation. J is TRDJ1 and V is TRDV2, with TRDD3 matching over 8 bases. From germline, CDR1 is GEAIGNYY and CDR2 EKD. V trimming: 4 bases; J trimming: 3 bases; junction bases outside the gene matches: 21. The CDR3 runs 19 residues. The CDR3 is CACETLGDTRKSYADKLIF. The DNA of the CDR3 is TGTGCCTGTGAAACCTTAGGGGATACCCGAAAATCGTACGCCGATAAACTCATCTTT.

A word on this clone: Since a far larger clone is one base different, this is likely a read error. Within the sample, other DNA sequences also encode this same CDR3. The chain employs TRDV2 and TRDJ1, with 11 bases that match TRDD3. The CDR3 runs to 18 residues. The germline V gene has CDR1 GEAIGNYY and CDR2 EKD. The CDR3 is CACDTVDGGYAGTDKLIF. In nucleotides, the CDR3 is TGTGCCTGTGACACCGTTGATGGGGGATACGCAGGGACCGACAAACTCATCTTT.

This clone occurred a few times. A read error likely explains this, since a far larger clone differs by one base. This rearrangement joins TRDV2 to TRDJ1; 13 bases are shared with TRDD3. CDR1 is GEAIGNYY, CDR2 EKD, per germline. The CDR3 covers 22 residues. As DNA, the CDR3 is TGTGCCTGTGGCACCGGGGCCCTACTGGGGGATACGGGGCTACGAGGCACCGATAAACTCATCTTT. Its protein is CACGTGALLGDTGLRGTDKLIF.

As for this clone: A read error is the likely source, as a far larger clone sits one nucleotide away. This CDR3 is also generated by other DNA sequences in the sample. This chain connects TRDV2 to TRDJ1; 11 positions match TRDD3. Germline CDR1 is GEAIGNYY and CDR2 is EKD. This CDR3 comprises 21 residues. V was clipped by 0 bases and J by 1 base; unmatched bases: 18. CDR3 protein: CACDTVARTSGGYSSTDKLIF. Here the CDR3 DNA reads TGTGCCTGTGACACCGTCGCCAGGACGTCTGGGGGATACTCCTCCACCGATAAACTCATCTTT.

This clone has a handful of counts. For this DNA, TCRdb reports the protein of a much larger clone, which diverges at residue 4, most likely from a read error; the protein presented here is translated directly from the DNA. This chain connects TRDV2 to TRDJ1; 8 positions agree with TRDD3. The length of the CDR3 is 18 residues. Germline CDR1 and CDR2: GEAIGNYY and EKD. V lost 5 bases, J lost 0 bases, and 16 bases stayed unmatched. The CDR3 here is CACGPLITGGQHTDKLIF. The CDR3 DNA is TGTGCCTGTGGTCCTCTTATTACTGGGGGGCAACACACCGATAAACTCATCTTT.

Turning to this clone: This DNA translates differently at residue 8 from the TCRdb protein, which is that of a much larger clone; a read error is likely, and the protein shown is the DNA's own translation. J is TRDJ1 and V is TRDV2; D may be TRDD3 (6 bases). The germline gives CDR1 GEAIGNYY, CDR2 EKD. The CDR3 runs 16 residues. Between the trimmed V and J ends, which lost 2 bases and 7 bases, there was a span of 22 bases. CDR3 in amino acids: CACDNLIRGREGKLIF. CDR3 nucleotides: TGTGCCTGTGACAACTTAATCCGGGGGAGAGAGGGTAAACTCATCTTT.

This clone was picked up a small number of times. The protein TCRdb lists belongs to a much larger clone and differs from this DNA's translation at residue 4, which points to a read error; the protein shown is made from the DNA. The rearrangement joins TRDV2 to TRDJ1; 7 bases are shared with TRDD3. J was trimmed by 0 bases and V by 7 bases; bases with no gene match: 16. The germline CDR1 and CDR2 sequences are GEAIGNYY and EKD. The CDR3 length is 17 residues. The CDR3 DNA reads as TGTGCCTGCGAGAGGCTACTGGGGCACCAGAACACCGATAAACTCATCTTT. Translation: CACERLLGHQNTDKLIF.

Points on this clone: With a far larger clone one base away, a read error is the likely cause. At the DNA level, this CDR3 is encoded by other sequences in the same sample as well. The rearrangement joins TRDV2 to TRDJ1; D is perhaps TRDD2 (5 bases). The CDR3 sequence is 16 residues long. Germline CDR1 reads GEAIGNYY; CDR2 reads EKD. CDR3 bases: TGTGCCTGTGACACCGTCCTTCTCAAGTACACCGATAAACTCATCTTC. Its protein product is CACDTVLLKYTDKLIF.